A single sample is the source of the 18 T cell receptor beta chains below, sequenced in a study of cytomegalovirus exposure and HLA in healthy donors. Primers: 60 Vbeta forward and 13 Jbeta reverse. Measured with immunoSEQ multiplex PCR; TCRdb has only the in-frame clones, and not every one. The sample holds tens of thousands of clones, approximately 80% seen once. Sequenced material: PBMCs. The receptors derive from a woman aged 25 to 45 in good health and CMV-seronegative.

V is TRBV11-2 and J is TRBJ2-7, with D possibly being TRBD2 (5 bases). CDR1 is SGHAT and CDR2 is FQNNGV in the germline V gene. This CDR3 region has 13 residues. Trimming stripped 4 bases from V and 4 bases from J, with 11 bases between. Here the CDR3 reads CASSYGVLYEQYF. The CDR3 DNA is TGTGCCAGCAGCTACGGGGTACTATACGAGCAGTACTTC.

The CDR3 here is CASSFDGQGVGSPLHF. The CDR3 nucleotides are TGTGCCAGCAGTTTTGATGGGCAGGGGGTGGGTTCACCCCTCCACTTT. The chain combines TRBV28 with TRBJ1-6; the match to TRBD1 covers 7 bases. Germline-derived CDR1 and CDR2 are MDHEN and SYDVKM. With V trimmed by 3 bases and J by 9 bases, 11 bases remained unmatched. This CDR3 spans 16 amino acids.

This clone has a handful of counts. The rearrangement uses TRBV7-9 and TRBJ1-5, with D possibly matching TRBD1 (5 bases). This CDR3 is built from 15 residues. Trimming left V 5 bases short and J 6 bases short, with 17 bases between. From germline, CDR1 is SEHNR and CDR2 FQNEAQ (reference sequence). The CDR3 nucleotides read TGTGCCAGCAGCGGGGGAGGTGGGCAAAGTCAGCCCCAGCATTTT. Residues: CASSGGGGQSQPQHF.

V and J are TRBV28 and TRBJ1-5; possibly TRBD1 for D (5 bases). The V end was cut by 4 bases, the J end by 1 base, with 11 bases between. CDR3 length equals 15 residues. Germline-derived CDR1 and CDR2 are MDHEN and SYDVKM. The CDR3 is CASSSRGLSNQPQHF. In DNA, the CDR3 is TGTGCCAGCAGTTCAAGGGGTCTAAGCAATCAGCCCCAGCATTTT.

This chain links TRBV2 with TRBJ2-7; tentatively, D is TRBD2 (6 bases). The CDR3 runs 13 residues. Germline lookup yields CDR1 SNHLY and CDR2 FYNNEI. V was trimmed by 4 bases and J by 4 bases, leaving 11 bases between them. In DNA, the CDR3 is TGTGCCAGCAGTGTAGGAGGGGTGTACGAGCAGTACTTC. It encodes CASSVGGVYEQYF.

The chain is built from TRBV28 and TRBJ1-1; the D gene is possibly TRBD1 (5 bases). Germline CDR1 reads MDHEN; CDR2 reads SYDVKM. Trimming took off 3 bases at V and 0 bases at J, with 8 bases between the two ends. This CDR3 is built from 14 residues. CDR3 nucleotides: TGTGCCAGCAGTTTCCCAGGGATGAACACTGAAGCTTTCTTT. It is translated as CASSFPGMNTEAFF.

Of note for this clone: Distinct nucleotide sequences in the sample also encode this CDR3. The chain combines TRBV2 with TRBJ1-1, with a tentative D call TRBD1 (5 bases). V lost 5 bases to trimming and J lost 0 bases, with 7 bases between them. CDR3 length equals 13 residues. Germline values: CDR1 SNHLY, CDR2 FYNNEI. The CDR3 here is CASSTGLNTEAFF. DNA for the CDR3: TGTGCCAGCAGTACAGGACTGAACACTGAAGCTTTCTTT.

V is TRBV4-1 and J is TRBJ1-5; perhaps TRBD1 as D (6 bases). V was pared by 4 bases and J by 6 bases, with 16 bases between. This CDR3 is built from 15 residues. Germline assignment: CDR1 MGHRA and CDR2 YSYEKL. CDR3: CASSPWTDGAQPQHF. The CDR3, as DNA: TGCGCCAGCAGCCCTTGGACAGACGGCGCTCAGCCCCAGCATTTT.

This chain connects TRBV16 to TRBJ1-1, with D unresolved. Trimming took 2 bases from V and 0 from J, leaving 7 bases between them. Per the germline V gene, CDR1 is KGHSY and CDR2 is FQNENV. The CDR3 has 14 amino acids. The CDR3 loop is CASSQSVLNTEAFF. The CDR3 nucleotides are TGTGCCAGCAGCCAAAGCGTGCTGAACACTGAAGCTTTCTTT.

This chain uses TRBV5-5 with TRBJ2-5; D is possibly TRBD2 (6 bases). Germline CDR1 SGHKS, CDR2 YYEKEE (reference sequence). There are 15 residues in the CDR3. V was cut by 4 bases and J by 0 bases, with 13 bases left in between. CDR3 in amino acids: CASSHPGGHQETQYF. Here the CDR3 DNA reads TGTGCCAGCAGCCACCCCGGGGGACACCAAGAGACCCAGTACTTC.

This chain connects TRBV18 to TRBJ2-1, with 7 bases matching TRBD2. Germline V CDR1 and CDR2: KGHSH, LQKENI. The J segment lost 8 bases and the V segment lost 1 base, leaving 8 bases of the junction unmatched. This CDR3 contains 15 residues. DNA for the CDR3: TGTGCCAGCTCACCACTCGAGACTAGCATGTATGAGCAGTTCTTC. Translation: CASSPLETSMYEQFF.

This clone has just one count. The V gene is TRBV18, the J gene TRBJ1-5; 8 bases map to TRBD1. Germline V gene sequence: CDR1 KGHSH, CDR2 LQKENI. This CDR3 comprises 14 residues. Trimming took 4 bases from V and 4 from J; bases not matched to a gene: 3. CDR3 DNA: TGTGCCAGCTCACAAGGACAGGGTAATCAGCCCCAGCATTTT. Translated: CASSQGQGNQPQHF.

The chain links TRBV25-1 to TRBJ1-2; the D gene is possibly TRBD1 (6 bases). The CDR3 length is 13 residues. In germline, CDR1 is MGHDK, CDR2 SYGVNS. Deletions cut 6 bases from V and 1 base from J, with 9 bases between. The CDR3 loop reads CASSYRVNYGYTF. The CDR3 DNA follows: TGTGCCAGCAGCTACAGGGTTAACTATGGCTACACCTTC.

The rearrangement uses TRBV6-4 and TRBJ2-1, with 8 bases identical to TRBD2. Trimming cost V 3 bases and J 0 bases; bases outside gene matches: 1. The CDR3 contains 15 residues. Per the germline V gene, CDR1 is MRHNA and CDR2 is SNTAGT. The CDR3 loop reads CASSELADSYNEQFF. The DNA of the CDR3 is TGTGCCAGCAGTGAACTAGCGGACTCCTACAATGAGCAGTTCTTC.

This rearrangement joins TRBV7-6 to TRBJ1-2; 8 nucleotides agree with TRBD1. The junction had 16 bases not matched to a gene; V was cut back by 8 bases and J by 8 bases. The CDR3 runs to 15 residues. Germline CDR1 and CDR2: SGHVS and FNYEAQ. The chain's CDR3 is CASGHAGGALRGYTF. DNA for the CDR3: TGTGCCAGCGGTCACGCAGGGGGCGCTCTCAGGGGCTACACCTTC.

The rearrangement links TRBV9 to TRBJ1-1, with 10 bases aligning to TRBD1. V shed 0 bases, J shed 10 bases, and the junction held 15 bases outside the gene matches. CDR3 length: 17 amino acids. The germline CDR1 and CDR2 sequences are SGDLS and YYNGEE. In DNA form, the CDR3 reads TGTGCCAGCAGCGTAGATCCGGGGACAGGGGTTTTGGGGGGAGCTTTCTTT. Its translation: CASSVDPGTGVLGGAFF.

This clone came up once. The chain uses TRBV11-3 and TRBJ2-2; 8 bases are a match to TRBD1. J gave up 7 bases and V 5 bases, and 9 bases lay outside the gene matches. The CDR3 is 15 residues long. Germline CDR1 and CDR2: SGHNT and YENEEA. In DNA, the CDR3 is TGTGCCAGCAGCGCCCGGGGGACAGGAGGCGGGGAGCTGTTTTTT. This codes for CASSARGTGGGELFF.

The V and J genes are TRBV5-1 and TRBJ1-4; 12 positions match TRBD1. CDR3 size: 17 residues. Per the germline V gene, CDR1 is SGHRS and CDR2 is YFSETQ. V lost 3 bases, J lost 4 bases, and 7 bases stayed unmatched. CDR3 coding DNA: TGCGCCAGCAGCTGGATGGGACAGGGGGCGGGTAATGAAAAACTGTTTTTT. It specifies CASSWMGQGAGNEKLFF.